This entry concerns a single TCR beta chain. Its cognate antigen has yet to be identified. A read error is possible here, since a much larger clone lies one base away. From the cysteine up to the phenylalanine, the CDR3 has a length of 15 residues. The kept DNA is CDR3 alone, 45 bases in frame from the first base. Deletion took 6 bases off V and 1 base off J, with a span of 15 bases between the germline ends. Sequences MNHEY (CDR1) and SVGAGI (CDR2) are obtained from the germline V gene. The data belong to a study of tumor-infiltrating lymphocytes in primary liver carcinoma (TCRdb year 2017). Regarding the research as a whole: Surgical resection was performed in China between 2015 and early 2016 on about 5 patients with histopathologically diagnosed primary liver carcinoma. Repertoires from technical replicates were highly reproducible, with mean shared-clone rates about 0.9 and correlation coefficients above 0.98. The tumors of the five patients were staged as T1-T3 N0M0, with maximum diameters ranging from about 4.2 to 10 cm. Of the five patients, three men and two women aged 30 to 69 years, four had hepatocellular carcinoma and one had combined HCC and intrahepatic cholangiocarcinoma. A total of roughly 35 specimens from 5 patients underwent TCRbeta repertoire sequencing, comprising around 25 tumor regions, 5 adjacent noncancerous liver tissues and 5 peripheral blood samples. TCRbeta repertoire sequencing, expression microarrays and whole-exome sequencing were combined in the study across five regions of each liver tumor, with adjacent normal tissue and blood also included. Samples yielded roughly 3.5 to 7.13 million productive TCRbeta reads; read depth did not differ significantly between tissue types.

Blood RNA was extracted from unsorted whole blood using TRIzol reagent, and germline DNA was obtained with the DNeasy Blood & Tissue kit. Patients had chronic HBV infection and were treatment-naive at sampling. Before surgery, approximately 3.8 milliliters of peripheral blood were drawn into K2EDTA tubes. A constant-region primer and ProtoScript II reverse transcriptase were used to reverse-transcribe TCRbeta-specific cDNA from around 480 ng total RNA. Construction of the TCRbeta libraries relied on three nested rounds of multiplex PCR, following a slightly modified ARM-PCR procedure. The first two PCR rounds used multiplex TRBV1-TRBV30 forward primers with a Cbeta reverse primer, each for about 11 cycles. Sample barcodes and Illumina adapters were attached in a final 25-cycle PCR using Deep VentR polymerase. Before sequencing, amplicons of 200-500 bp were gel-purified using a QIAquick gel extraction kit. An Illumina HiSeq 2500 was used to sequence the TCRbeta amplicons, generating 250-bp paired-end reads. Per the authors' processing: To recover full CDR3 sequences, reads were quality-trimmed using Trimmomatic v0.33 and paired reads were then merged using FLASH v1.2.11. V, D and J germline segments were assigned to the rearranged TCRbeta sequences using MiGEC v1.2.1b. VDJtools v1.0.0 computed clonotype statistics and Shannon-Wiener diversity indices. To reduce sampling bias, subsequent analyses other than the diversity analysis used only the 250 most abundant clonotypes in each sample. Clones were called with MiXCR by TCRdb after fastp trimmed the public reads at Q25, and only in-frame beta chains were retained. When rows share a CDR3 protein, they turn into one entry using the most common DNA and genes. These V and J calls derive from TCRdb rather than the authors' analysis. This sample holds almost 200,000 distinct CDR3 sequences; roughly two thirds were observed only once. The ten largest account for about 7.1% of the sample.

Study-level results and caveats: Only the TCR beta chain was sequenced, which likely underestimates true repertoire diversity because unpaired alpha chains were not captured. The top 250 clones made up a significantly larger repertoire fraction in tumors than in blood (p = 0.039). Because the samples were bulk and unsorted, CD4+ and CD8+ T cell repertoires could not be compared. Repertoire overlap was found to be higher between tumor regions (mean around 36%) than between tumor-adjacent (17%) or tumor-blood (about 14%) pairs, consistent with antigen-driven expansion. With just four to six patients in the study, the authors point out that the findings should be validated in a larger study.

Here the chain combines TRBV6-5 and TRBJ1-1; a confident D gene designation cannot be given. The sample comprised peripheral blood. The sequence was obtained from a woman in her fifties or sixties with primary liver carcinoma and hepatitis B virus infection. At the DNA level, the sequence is TGTGCCAGCAGCTACCTCAGCGGGCAGAACACTGAAGCTTTCTTT. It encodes CASSYLSGQNTEAFF.